This TCR beta chain came from a study of T cells in Graves' hyperthyroidism and ophthalmopathy (dated by TCRdb to about 2019). Context from the whole study: Peripheral blood was collected at initial diagnosis, before any treatment. A discovery cohort of approximately 100 patients, approximately 44 with Graves' ophthalmopathy and more than 55 with stable Graves' hyperthyroidism, was used to find distinguishing TCR V-J signatures. An independent validation cohort of fewer than 20 hyperthyroidism patients and about 15 patients who later progressed to ophthalmopathy tested prospective prediction of ophthalmopathy. The roughly 91 discovery patients were randomly split 7:3 into training and test sets. In more than five Graves' hyperthyroidism patients, the study also compared T-cell repertoires from thyroid tissue with T-cell repertoires from blood. Following sampling, methimazole starting at 30 mg daily was given to hyperthyroidism patients, and high-dose intravenous methylprednisolone was given to ophthalmopathy patients. According to the paper, TCR Vbeta CDR3 sequencing was carried out on over 130 peripheral blood samples, which came from approximately 41 ophthalmopathy, 75 or so hyperthyroidism and approximately 17 progressor patients. Study-level results and caveats: Ophthalmopathy was separated from stable hyperthyroidism by a 13 V-J signature model, with approximately 90% sensitivity and roughly 81% specificity obtained in cross-validation and 80%/75% obtained in testing. Most expanded thyroid clonotypes (frequency above 0.001) were also detected in blood, a finding suggesting that blood repertoires may reflect thyroid immune responses. Sample size was not statistically predetermined, and investigators were not blinded to group allocation. In validation, the model predicted progression to ophthalmopathy a median of 6.5 months before onset, with about 70% sensitivity and just under 75% specificity.

Inclusive of the bounding cysteine and phenylalanine, the CDR3 is 13 residues long. Of the read, only the CDR3 DNA is kept; its 39 bases are in frame from base 1. A distance of 15 bases separates the germline ends of V and J, which lose 6 bases and 7 bases respectively. The germline V gene sets CDR1 to SGHVS and CDR2 to FNYEAQ. Stable Graves' hyperthyroidism was defined as the absence of progression to ophthalmopathy over 18 months of follow-up. The hyperthyroidism patients were between 18 and 65 years old and newly diagnosed, with a disease duration of less than 2 months. Exclusion was applied to patients with uncontrolled infections, other autoimmune diseases, pregnancy or lactation. Diagnoses were established on the basis of clinical symptoms, serum thyroxine and TRAb, thyroid ultrasound, and orbital computed tomography. Ficoll-Paque density gradient centrifugation was used to isolate PBMCs from about 10 ml of fresh peripheral blood. Total RNA was extracted using Trizol reagent, and RNA quality was assessed on an Agilent 2100 Bioanalyzer.

In the case of this clonotype: Its specific antigen is unknown. The input lacks base qualities; no much larger clone sits a single base away.

TCR beta CDR3 regions were amplified from RNA transcripts. A first-round RT-PCR of the TCR CDR3 used the HTBI primer set with the Qiagen OneStep RT-PCR kit. A second multiplex PCR round built the libraries, followed by size selection and purification. Sequencing of the libraries was done on an Illumina HiSeq2000 using paired-end 100 bp reads. The authors' pipeline ran thus. SOAPnuke was used to process the raw data, throwing out any read that contained adapters or uncalled bases, had a mean Phred below 15, or lacked an exact constant-primer or identifier match. COPE v1.2.5 was used to merge the high-quality paired reads, and each unique nucleotide sequence was defined as a clonotype. MiTCR v1.1 was used to align clonotypes to the IMGT TRBV, TRBD and TRBJ reference segments. The analysis included only V-J combinations with a frequency above 0.0001, which together covered about 99% of the repertoires. A TCS score was defined as the ratio of F50 (clonal expansion) to E x V (chaos), with BLOSUM62-based TCRdist applied between CDR3 peptides within each V-J. Welch's t-statistics and random forest reduced fewer than 550 V-J features to 13, which were used in a naive Bayes classifier (R e1071). Thyroid-blood repertoire similarity was quantified with the Morisita-Horn index. TCRdb reran the public reads through fastp at Q25 and MiXCR, keeping productive beta chains. Rows with a matching CDR3 protein are joined into one entry that keeps the most common DNA and genes. TCRdb's processing, not the authors', yielded these V and J calls. Within this sample are around 760,000 distinct CDR3 sequences, with roughly a third of them counted one time only. The top ten clonotypes cover around 30% of the sample.

This clonotype originated in a woman aged 40 to 50 with Graves' hyperthyroidism. The rearranged segments are TRBV7-6 and TRBJ1-2; the best D guess is TRBD1, with 6 bases matching. Material for sequencing was blood. CDR3 reads: CASSYGSGAGYTF. The nucleotide sequence reads TGTGCCAGCAGTTACGGTTCGGGGGCTGGCTACACCTTC.